The clone carrying this TCR beta chain occurred a few times. As yet, its antigen is unknown. The data originate from a study of spatial heterogeneity in lung cancer. Overall study context: Consistently, beta-chain sequences turned up in larger numbers than alpha-chain sequences did.

The time point is: blood at routine non-recurrence follow-up after resection. The CDR3 is made up of 13 amino acids. With V trimmed by 4 bases and J by 6 bases, 2 bases remained unmatched. Germline values: CDR1 KGHSH, CDR2 LQKENI. Study-wide points: Tumor TCRs that were ubiquitous and expanded showed up in blood more at resection than follow-up.

TCRdb independently ran MiXCR on the 5' RACE reads; one entry per CDR3 protein. The profile shows 95,000 to 120,000 distinct CDR3 sequences, 9.5% to 14% of them singletons. The material sequenced was PBMCs, taken at follow-up. V and J are TRBV18 and TRBJ2-1; TRBD2 aligns across 8 bases. The receptor comes from a female donor with early-stage non-small cell lung cancer. CDR3 residues: CASSRLAGNEQFF. The CDR3 nucleotides read TGTGCCAGCTCACGCCTAGCGGGCAATGAGCAGTTCTTC.